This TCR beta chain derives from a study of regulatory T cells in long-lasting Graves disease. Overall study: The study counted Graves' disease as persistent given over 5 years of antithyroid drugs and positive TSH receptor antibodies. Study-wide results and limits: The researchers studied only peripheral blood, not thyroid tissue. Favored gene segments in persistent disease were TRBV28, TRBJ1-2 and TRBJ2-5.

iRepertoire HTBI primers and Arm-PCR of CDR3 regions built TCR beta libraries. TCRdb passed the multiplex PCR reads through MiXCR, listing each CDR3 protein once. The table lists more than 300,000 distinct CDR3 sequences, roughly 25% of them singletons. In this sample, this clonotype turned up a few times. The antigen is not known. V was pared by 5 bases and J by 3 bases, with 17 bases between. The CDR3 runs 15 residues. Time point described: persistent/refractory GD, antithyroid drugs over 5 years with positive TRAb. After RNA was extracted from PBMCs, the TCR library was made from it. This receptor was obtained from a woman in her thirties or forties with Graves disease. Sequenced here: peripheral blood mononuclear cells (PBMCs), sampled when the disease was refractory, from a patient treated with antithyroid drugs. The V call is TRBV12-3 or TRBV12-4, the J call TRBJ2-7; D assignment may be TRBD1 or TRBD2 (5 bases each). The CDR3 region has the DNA TGTGCCAGCAGTGTGGGACGGAACCCCCGCTACGAGCAGTACTTC. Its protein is CASSVGRNPRYEQYF.